A selection of T cell receptor beta chains follows, all from one sample in a study of Graves' ophthalmopathy and Graves' hyperthyroidism. TCRdb re-derived calls from the multiplex PCR reads in MiXCR, one entry per CDR3 protein. This sample yields around 600,000 distinct CDR3 sequences, of which over 40% are seen a single time; more than 2.5% belongs to the top ten. The source material was peripheral blood. These receptors were taken from an adult man with Graves' ophthalmopathy. CDR3s include the opening cysteine and the closing phenylalanine or tryptophan. A D gene is named only where the DNA matches it firmly. Size tells how often a clone was seen (once, few, many) or the class of an expanded clone, and some rows leave it out.

v_gene,abundance,d_gene,j_gene,len,CDR3aa,CDR3nt
TRBV2,many,-,TRBJ2-5,13,CASSGTIQETQYF,TGTGCCAGCAGCGGGACAATCCAAGAGACCCAGTACTTC
TRBV5-5,-,TRBD2,TRBJ2-7,17,CASSLTSGDTSSYEQYF,TGTGCCAGCAGCCTGACTAGCGGGGACACCTCCTCCTACGAGCAGTACTTC
TRBV2,-,-,TRBJ1-4,14,CASDMGNTGEKLFF,TGTGCCAGCGATATGGGGAACACCGGGGAAAAACTGTTTTTT
TRBV7-9,-,TRBD2,TRBJ2-5,14,CALTGGVAGETQYF,TGTGCCCTCACCGGGGGAGTAGCGGGTGAGACCCAGTACTTC
TRBV6-1,-,-,TRBJ2-2,15,CASSDRTAYTGELFF,TGTGCCAGCAGTGACCGGACAGCTTACACCGGGGAGCTGTTTTTT
TRBV12-3/TRBV12-4,many,-,TRBJ1-1,13,CASSLRSNTEAFF,TGTGCCAGCAGTTTACGGTCGAACACTGAAGCTTTCTTT
TRBV2,many,-,TRBJ1-5,15,CASKSYVSGNQPQHF,TGTGCCAGCAAAAGTTACGTCTCAGGCAATCAGCCCCAGCATTTT
TRBV7-6,many,TRBD2,TRBJ2-7,15,CASSLVYGGAGEQYF,TGTGCCAGCAGCTTAGTCTACGGGGGGGCAGGCGAGCAGTACTTC
TRBV15,-,-,TRBJ2-7,15,CATSGTGVRTGELYF,TGTGCCACCTCGGGAACGGGAGTGCGGACCGGGGAGCTGTACTTC
TRBV24-1,-,TRBD1,TRBJ1-2,16,CATSDRDRGEAYGYTF,TGTGCCACCAGTGACCGGGACAGGGGGGAGGCCTACGGCTACACCTTC
TRBV10-1,-,-,TRBJ2-6,10,CASSDRFLTF,TGCGCCAGCAGTGACAGGTTCCTGACTTTC
TRBV18,-,-,TRBJ2-5,12,CANSLNQETQYF,TGTGCCAACTCACTAAACCAAGAGACCCAGTACTTC
TRBV20-1,many,TRBD1,TRBJ1-2,13,CSARPGQGIGYTF,TGCAGTGCTCGACCGGGACAGGGGATTGGCTACACCTTC
TRBV7-3,many,-,TRBJ1-1,13,CASSMGLQTEAFF,TGTGCCAGCAGTATGGGCCTACAAACTGAAGCTTTCTTT
TRBV6-2/TRBV6-3,few,-,TRBJ2-7,14,CASSRDPGYYEQYF,TGTGCCAGCAGTCGGGACCCCGGATACTACGAGCAGTACTTC
TRBV7-9,many,-,TRBJ2-3,12,CASSRDTDTQYF,TGTGCCAGCAGTCGAGACACAGATACGCAGTATTTT
TRBV4-1,-,TRBD2,TRBJ2-2,18,CASSQEPSGGRPTGELFF,TGTGCCAGCAGCCAAGAACCTAGCGGGGGGCGTCCCACCGGGGAGCTGTTTTTT
TRBV2,-,-,TRBJ1-3,14,CASSQGYYGNTIYF,TGTGCCAGCAGTCAGGGTTATTACGGAAACACCATATATTTT
TRBV7-2,-,-,TRBJ1-1,12,CASSPQSAEAFF,TGTGCCAGCTCACCACAGTCGGCTGAAGCTTTCTTT
TRBV7-9,many,-,TRBJ2-7,14,CASSLGDGPYEQYF,TGTGCCAGCAGCTTAGGGGACGGCCCCTACGAGCAGTACTTC
TRBV19,-,-,TRBJ1-3,16,CASSVADQGSGNTIYF,TGTGCCAGTAGTGTCGCCGATCAGGGCTCTGGAAACACCATATATTTT
TRBV5-4,-,-,TRBJ2-3,13,CASSGIGEDTQYF,TGTGCCAGCAGCGGTATCGGGGAAGATACGCAGTATTTT
TRBV4-1,-,-,TRBJ1-1,14,CASSQALENTEAFF,TGCGCCAGCAGCCAAGCCCTGGAGAACACTGAAGCTTTCTTT
TRBV10-1,many,TRBD1,TRBJ2-7,11,CASTTGEEQYF,TGCGCCAGCACAACAGGGGAAGAGCAGTACTTC
TRBV2,many,TRBD2,TRBJ2-7,16,CASSTDMSGRSEEQYF,TGTGCCAGCAGCACAGACATGAGCGGGAGGTCGGAGGAGCAGTACTTC